Listed below are T cell receptor beta chains from one sample, sequenced in a study of beta chain features in type 1 diabetes. TCRdb keeps only in-frame clones here, not all; method: immunoSEQ multiplex PCR. This sample has roughly 350,000 clones, with around 10% found just once. Sequenced: central memory CD4+ T cells from blood. These receptors all stem from a man aged 25 to 40 with type 1 diabetes. Each CDR3 is given with its conserved first and last residue. Clone size is stated in some rows and not others, as once, few, many or a class when expanded.

>TRBJ1-1|few|TRBV28
CASVEGLGNTEAFF
>TRBJ1-1|-|TRBV2
CATIGVQNTEAFF
>TRBJ2-5|few|TRBV7-7
CASSLGLAGAETQYF
>TRBJ1-4|many|TRBV28
CASTLTGVNEKLFF
>TRBJ2-7|-|TRBV5-1
CASSISGDTFYEQYF
>TRBJ2-2|few|TRBV10-3
CASGGTANTGELFF
>TRBJ2-2|-|TRBV18
CASSPQSQGATGELFF
>TRBJ1-1|-|TRBV9
CASSPMGAMNTEAFF
>TRBJ1-2|-|TRBV6-6
CASRMSRGDGYTF
>TRBJ2-1|many|TRBV7-2
CASSLAWDRANEQFF
>TRBJ1-2|-|TRBV5-4
CASSSGQGYIYGYTF
>TRBJ2-2|few|TRBV11-1
CASSLDQGGSGNTGELFF
>TRBJ2-7|-|TRBV5-5
CASSPGPPRATYEQYF
>TRBJ2-1|few|TRBV10-3
CAISEWTSGSYSYNEQFF
>TRBJ2-7|-|TRBV4-3
CASSQDRGRSYYEQYF
>TRBJ2-7|few|TRBV6-1
CASSYDRGSGEQYF
>TRBJ2-7|-|TRBV6-5
CASSGGQSLYEQYF
>TRBJ1-1|few|TRBV27
CASRPIQGANTEAFF
>TRBJ1-2|few|TRBV5-1
CASSLDSIYGYTF
>TRBJ2-7|few|TRBV5-6
CASSSSYEQYF
>TRBJ1-2|few|TRBV27
CASSPDINYGYTF
>TRBJ2-1|few|TRBV10-3
CATKRTGTDFYNEQFF
>TRBJ2-1|many|TRBV14
CASSPGRYNEQFF
>TRBJ2-7|-|TRBV11-2
CASSQPPAGTSGEQYF
>TRBJ1-5|few|TRBV5-1
CASSLGAEEPQHF